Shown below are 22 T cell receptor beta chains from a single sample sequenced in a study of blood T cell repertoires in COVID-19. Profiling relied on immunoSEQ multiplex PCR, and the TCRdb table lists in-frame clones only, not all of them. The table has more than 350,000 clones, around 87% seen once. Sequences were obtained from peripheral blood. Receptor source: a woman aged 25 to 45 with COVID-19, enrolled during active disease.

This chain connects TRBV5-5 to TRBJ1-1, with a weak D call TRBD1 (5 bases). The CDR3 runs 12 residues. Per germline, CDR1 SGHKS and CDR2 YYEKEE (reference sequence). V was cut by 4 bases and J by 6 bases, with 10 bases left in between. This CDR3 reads CASSLQGAEAFF. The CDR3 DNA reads TGTGCCAGCAGCCTTCAGGGCGCTGAAGCTTTCTTT.

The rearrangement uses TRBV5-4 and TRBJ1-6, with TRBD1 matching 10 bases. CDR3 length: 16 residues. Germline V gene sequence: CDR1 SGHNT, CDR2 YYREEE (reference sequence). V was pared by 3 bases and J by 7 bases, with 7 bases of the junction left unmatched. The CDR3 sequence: CASSSPGQGWNSPLHF. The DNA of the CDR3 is TGTGCCAGCAGCTCCCCGGGACAGGGGTGGAATTCACCCCTCCACTTT.

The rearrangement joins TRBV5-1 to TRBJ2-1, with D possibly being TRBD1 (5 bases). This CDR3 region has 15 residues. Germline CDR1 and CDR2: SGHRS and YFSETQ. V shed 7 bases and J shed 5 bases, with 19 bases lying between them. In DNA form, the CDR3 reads TGCGCCAGCTCGCGGAGCCAAGGGGTCCACAATGAGCAGTTCTTC. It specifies CASSRSQGVHNEQFF.

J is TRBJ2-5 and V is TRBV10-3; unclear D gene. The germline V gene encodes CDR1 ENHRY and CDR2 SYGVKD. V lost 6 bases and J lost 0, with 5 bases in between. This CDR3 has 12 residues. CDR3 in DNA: TGTGCCATCAGCGTGTACCAAGAGACCCAGTACTTC. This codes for CAISVYQETQYF.

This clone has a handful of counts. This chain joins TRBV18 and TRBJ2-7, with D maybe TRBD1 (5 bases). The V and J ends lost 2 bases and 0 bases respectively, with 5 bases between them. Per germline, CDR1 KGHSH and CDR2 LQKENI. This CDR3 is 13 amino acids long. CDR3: CASSPDSSYEQYF. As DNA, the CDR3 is TGTGCCAGCTCACCAGACAGCTCCTACGAGCAGTACTTC.

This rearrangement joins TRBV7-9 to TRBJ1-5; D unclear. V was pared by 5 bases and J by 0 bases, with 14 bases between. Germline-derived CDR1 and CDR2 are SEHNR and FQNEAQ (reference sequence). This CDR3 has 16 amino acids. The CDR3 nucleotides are TGTGCCAGCAGCCCCGGCGGTGCCTATAGCAATCAGCCCCAGCATTTT. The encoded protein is CASSPGGAYSNQPQHF.

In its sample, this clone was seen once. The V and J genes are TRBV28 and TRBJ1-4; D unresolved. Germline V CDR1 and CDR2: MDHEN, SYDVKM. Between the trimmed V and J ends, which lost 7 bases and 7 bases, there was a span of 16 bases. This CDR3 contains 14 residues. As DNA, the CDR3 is TGTGCCAGCACCTTGAGGTCGTTCCCTGAAAAACTGTTTTTT. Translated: CASTLRSFPEKLFF.

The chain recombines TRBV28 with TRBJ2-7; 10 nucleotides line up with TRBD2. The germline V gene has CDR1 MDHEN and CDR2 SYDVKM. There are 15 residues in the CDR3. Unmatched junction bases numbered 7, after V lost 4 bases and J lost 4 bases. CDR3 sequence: CASSSIAGGTYEQYF. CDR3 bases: TGTGCCAGCAGTTCAATAGCGGGAGGAACTTACGAGCAGTACTTC. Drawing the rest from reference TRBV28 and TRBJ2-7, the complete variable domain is DVKVTQSSRYLVKRTGEKVFLECVQDMDHENMFWYRQDPGLGLRLIYFSYDVKMKEKGDIPEGYSVSREKKERFSLILESASTNQTSMYLCASSSIAGGTYEQYFGPGTRLTVT.

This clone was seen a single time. The CDR3 coding sequence is TGTGCCAGCTCACCAGCGGGAGAGTACGAGCAGTACTTC. It is translated as CASSPAGEYEQYF. V and J are TRBV18 and TRBJ2-7; 7 nucleotides match TRBD2. Germline CDR1 reads KGHSH; CDR2 reads LQKENI. Trimming removed 2 bases from V and 4 bases from J; junction bases left unmatched: 2. The CDR3 covers 13 residues.

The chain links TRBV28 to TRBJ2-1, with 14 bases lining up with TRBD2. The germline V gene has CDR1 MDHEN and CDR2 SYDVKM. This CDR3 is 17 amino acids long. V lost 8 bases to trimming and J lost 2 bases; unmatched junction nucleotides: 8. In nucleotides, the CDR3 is TGTGCCAGCCACGGGACTAGCGGGAGAAGGGCCTACAATGAGCAGTTCTTC. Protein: CASHGTSGRRAYNEQFF. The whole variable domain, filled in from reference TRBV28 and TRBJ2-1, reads DVKVTQSSRYLVKRTGEKVFLECVQDMDHENMFWYRQDPGLGLRLIYFSYDVKMKEKGDIPEGYSVSREKKERFSLILESASTNQTSMYLCASHGTSGRRAYNEQFFGPGTRLTVL.

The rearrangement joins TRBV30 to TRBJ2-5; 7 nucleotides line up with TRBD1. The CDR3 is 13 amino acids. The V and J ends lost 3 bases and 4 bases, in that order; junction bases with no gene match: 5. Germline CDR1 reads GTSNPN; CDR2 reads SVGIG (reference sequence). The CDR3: CAWRRTGPETQYF. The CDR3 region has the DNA TGTGCCTGGAGGCGGACAGGACCAGAGACCCAGTACTTC.

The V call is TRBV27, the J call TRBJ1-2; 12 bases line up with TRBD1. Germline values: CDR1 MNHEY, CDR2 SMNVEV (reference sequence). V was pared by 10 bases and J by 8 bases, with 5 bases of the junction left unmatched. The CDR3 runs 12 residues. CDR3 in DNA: TGTGCCACTCGGGACAGGGGGCGAGGCTACACCTTC. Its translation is CATRDRGRGYTF.

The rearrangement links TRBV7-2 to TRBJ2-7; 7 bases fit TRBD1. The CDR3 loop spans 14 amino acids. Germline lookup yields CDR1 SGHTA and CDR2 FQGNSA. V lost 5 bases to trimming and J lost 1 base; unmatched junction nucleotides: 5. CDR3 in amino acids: CASSRDSFSYEQYF. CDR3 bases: TGTGCCAGCAGCAGGGACAGTTTTTCCTACGAGCAGTACTTC.

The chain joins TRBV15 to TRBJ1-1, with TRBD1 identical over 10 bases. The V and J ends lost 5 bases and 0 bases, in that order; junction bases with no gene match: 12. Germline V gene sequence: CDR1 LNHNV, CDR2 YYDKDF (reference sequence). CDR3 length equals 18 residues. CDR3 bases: TGTGCCACCAGCGGAAACACCGGGACAGGGGCCCTGAACACTGAAGCTTTCTTT. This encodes CATSGNTGTGALNTEAFF.

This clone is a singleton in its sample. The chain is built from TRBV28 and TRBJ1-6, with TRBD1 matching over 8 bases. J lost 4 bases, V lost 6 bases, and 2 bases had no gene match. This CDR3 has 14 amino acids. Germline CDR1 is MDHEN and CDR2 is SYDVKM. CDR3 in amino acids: CASSTGGYNSPLHF. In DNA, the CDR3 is TGTGCCAGCAGCACAGGGGGGTATAATTCACCCCTCCACTTT. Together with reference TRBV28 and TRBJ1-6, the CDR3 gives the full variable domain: DVKVTQSSRYLVKRTGEKVFLECVQDMDHENMFWYRQDPGLGLRLIYFSYDVKMKEKGDIPEGYSVSREKKERFSLILESASTNQTSMYLCASSTGGYNSPLHFGNGTRLTVT.

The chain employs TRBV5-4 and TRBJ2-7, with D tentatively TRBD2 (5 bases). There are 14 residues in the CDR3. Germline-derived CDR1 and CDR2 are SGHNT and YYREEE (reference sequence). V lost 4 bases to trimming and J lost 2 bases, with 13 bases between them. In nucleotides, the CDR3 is TGTGCCAGCAGCAGCGGCGGCAGGCCCTACGAGCAGTACTTC. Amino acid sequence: CASSSGGRPYEQYF. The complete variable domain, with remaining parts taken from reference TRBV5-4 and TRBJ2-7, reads ETGVTQSPTHLIKTRGQQVTLRCSSQSGHNTVSWYQQALGQGPQFIFQYYREEENGRGNFPPRFSGLQFPNYSSELNVNALELDDSALYLCASSSGGRPYEQYFGPGTRLTVT.

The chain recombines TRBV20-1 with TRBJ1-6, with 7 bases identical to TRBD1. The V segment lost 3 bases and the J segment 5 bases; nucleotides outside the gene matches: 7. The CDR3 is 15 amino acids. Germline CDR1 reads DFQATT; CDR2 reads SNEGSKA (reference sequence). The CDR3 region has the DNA TGCAGTGCTAGTCGGTCAGGACAGGATAATTCACCCCTCCACTTT. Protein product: CSASRSGQDNSPLHF.

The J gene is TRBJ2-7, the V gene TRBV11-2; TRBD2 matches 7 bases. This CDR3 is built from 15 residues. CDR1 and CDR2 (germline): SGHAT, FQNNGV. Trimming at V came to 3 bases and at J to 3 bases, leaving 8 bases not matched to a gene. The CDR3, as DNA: TGTGCCAGCAGCTTTGGGGGGGGGTGGGACTACGAGCAGTACTTC. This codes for CASSFGGGWDYEQYF.

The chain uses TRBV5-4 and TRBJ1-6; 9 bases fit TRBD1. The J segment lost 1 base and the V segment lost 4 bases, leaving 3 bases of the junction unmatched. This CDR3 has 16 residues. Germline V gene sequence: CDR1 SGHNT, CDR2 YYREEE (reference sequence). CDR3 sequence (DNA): TGTGCCAGCAGCAACAGGGGGCAATCCTATAATTCACCCCTCCACTTT. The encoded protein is CASSNRGQSYNSPLHF.

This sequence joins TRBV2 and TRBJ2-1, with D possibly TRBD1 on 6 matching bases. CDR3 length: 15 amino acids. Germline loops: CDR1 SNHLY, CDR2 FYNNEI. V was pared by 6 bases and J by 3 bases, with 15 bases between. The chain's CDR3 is CASSDPGTIYNEQFF. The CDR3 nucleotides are TGTGCCAGCAGCGACCCCGGGACAATCTACAATGAGCAGTTCTTC.

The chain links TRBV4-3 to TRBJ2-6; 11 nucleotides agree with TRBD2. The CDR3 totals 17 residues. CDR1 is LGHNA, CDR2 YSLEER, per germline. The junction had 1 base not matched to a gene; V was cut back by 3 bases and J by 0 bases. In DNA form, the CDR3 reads TGCGCCAGCAGCCACGGGACTAGCGGCTCTGGGGCCAACGTCCTGACTTTC. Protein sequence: CASSHGTSGSGANVLTF.

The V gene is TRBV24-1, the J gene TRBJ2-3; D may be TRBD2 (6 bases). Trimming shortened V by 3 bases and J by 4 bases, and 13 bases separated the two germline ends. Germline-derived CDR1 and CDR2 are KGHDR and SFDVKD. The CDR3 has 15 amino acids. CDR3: CATSDPAGSADTQYF. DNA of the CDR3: TGTGCCACCAGTGATCCCGCGGGGTCCGCAGATACGCAGTATTTT.